This T cell receptor beta chain was retrieved from a study of T-cell memory formation after mild COVID-19 (dated by TCRdb to about 2021). About the investigation overall: Most TCR sequence clusters were specific to one of the two donors. In two donors, T-cell clones that expanded and contracted after mild COVID-19 were tracked by sequencing TCRalpha and TCRbeta repertoires over time. The cohort was made up of two young adult volunteers, one female and one male, who were previously healthy. The research as a whole found: The detection of some responding clones in pre-infection memory suggests that pre-existing cross-reactive memory T cells joined the SARS-CoV-2 response. SARS-CoV-2 specificity of the second-wave clones peaking on day 37 was not confirmed. Only two mild cases were covered by the study, and larger cohorts that include severe cases with pre-infection samples were considered necessary. Contracting CD4+ clones appeared mostly in the CM and EM memory subsets, whereas CD8+ clones were enriched in EMRA. Clones that contracted from day 15 to 85 showed balanced CD4/CD8 phenotypes, whereas a second wave of clones that expanded from day 15 to 37 leaned towards CD4+.

Reading the germline V gene gives CDR1 SGHRS and CDR2 YFSETQ. A distance of 9 bases separates the germline ends of V and J, which lose 0 bases and 1 base respectively. Inclusive of the bounding cysteine and phenylalanine, the CDR3 is 15 residues long. The CDR3 DNA has 45 bases and is translated from base 1. Ficoll-Paque density gradient centrifugation was used to isolate PBMCs. As to this clonotype: Its binding antigen is unknown. Base qualities are not at hand, and no much larger clone is one base apart.

Sequencing took place on an Illumina NovaSeq 6000. TCRalpha and TCRbeta cDNA libraries were constructed by 5'RACE with constant-segment primers, with sample barcodes and unique molecular identifiers being introduced. RNA was extracted from every sample with Trizol reagent. Amplification of the libraries took two PCR steps, and the second step added a second sample barcode plus Illumina TruSeq adapters. Sequencing of libraries was performed on an Illumina NovaSeq with 2 x 150 bp paired-end reads. The original methods were these. Reads were demultiplexed and collapsed into UMI-guided consensus sequences with migec v1.2.7. Using mixcr v2.1.11, the UMI consensuses were aligned to TRA and TRB V and J templates and assembled into clonotypes. Expanded or contracted clonotypes were those called significant by both edgeR and NoisET, with noise models trained on biological replicates. For edgeR calls, a false discovery rate-adjusted p below 0.01 and a log2 fold-change threshold of 1 were applied. As an exploratory analysis of dynamics, max-normalized trajectories of the 1000 most abundant clonotypes were examined by PCA with hierarchical clustering. Separately sequenced CD4+ and CD8+ repertoires were used to assign the CD4 or CD8 phenotype of responding clones. TCRdb handled the public reads itself, with Q25 trimming in fastp and clone calling in MiXCR, and kept productive beta chains. Rows merge per CDR3 protein into single entries with the most common DNA and genes. None of the V and J calls come from the authors' own analysis; TCRdb made them. The table for this sample lists 100,000 to 150,000 distinct CDR3 sequences; about 6.5% of them were counted only once. The ten largest clonotypes hold 2% to 2.5% of the sample.

The clonotype originates from an adult woman who had mild COVID-19 (a few samples of this study predate the infection). The sample titles of this study are shuffled in the database, so cell type and time point are left out; the donor was told from shared clones. The rearranged segments are TRBV5-1 and TRBJ2-3, with no confidently assigned D gene. The material sequenced was PBMCs or a T cell subset sorted from them (not recorded which). Read as DNA, the sequence is TGCGCCAGCAGCTTGGTAAGCGCTGGCACAGATACGCAGTATTTT. Its translation reads: CASSLVSAGTDTQYF.